The 12 T cell receptor beta chains below all came from one sample that was sequenced in a study of siplizumab effects on memory and regulatory T cells. Generated by immunoSEQ multiplex PCR, the TCRdb table keeps only in-frame clones and is missing some. This sample has tens of thousands of clones, with approximately 96% found just once. The specimen sequenced was naive CD8+ T cells sorted from blood. These receptors were collected from a human donor in good health.

V usage is TRBV28 and J usage is TRBJ1-4, with 8 bases lining up with TRBD1. Germline-derived CDR1 and CDR2 are MDHEN and SYDVKM. V shed 3 bases and J 8 bases; nucleotides not matched to a gene: 11. The CDR3 has 16 residues. The chain's CDR3 is CASSFSTDRAREKLFF. Here the CDR3 DNA reads TGTGCCAGCAGTTTTTCTACGGACAGGGCTCGAGAAAAACTGTTTTTT. Complete variable domain (other parts from reference TRBV28 and TRBJ1-4): DVKVTQSSRYLVKRTGEKVFLECVQDMDHENMFWYRQDPGLGLRLIYFSYDVKMKEKGDIPEGYSVSREKKERFSLILESASTNQTSMYLCASSFSTDRAREKLFFGSGTQLSVL.

The chain carries TRBV27 and TRBJ2-7; D is ambiguous. Between the trimmed V and J ends, which lost 2 bases and 7 bases, there was a span of 15 bases. CDR1 and CDR2 from the germline V gene are MNHEY and SMNVEV (reference sequence). The CDR3 extends over 14 amino acids. The CDR3 spells CASSLIPASGEQYF. The DNA of the CDR3 is TGTGCCAGCAGTTTAATACCGGCCTCCGGGGAGCAGTACTTC.

The chain links TRBV6-4 to TRBJ2-3; 11 nucleotides match TRBD2. Germline loops: CDR1 MRHNA, CDR2 SNTAGT. The ends lost 6 bases at V and 2 bases at J; junction bases unmatched: 7. The CDR3 length is 16 residues. The CDR3 DNA reads as TGTGCCAGCAGCCCTACTAGCGGGGGCGACACAGATACGCAGTATTTT. Its protein is CASSPTSGGDTDTQYF.

This clone was seen just once. This chain links TRBV28 with TRBJ2-1; 8 positions agree with TRBD2. The CDR3 consists of 15 residues. Germline loops: CDR1 MDHEN, CDR2 SYDVKM. The V and J ends lost 7 bases and 6 bases, in that order; junction bases with no gene match: 11. This CDR3 is CASTPLGLGSNEQFF. The CDR3 DNA follows: TGTGCCAGCACCCCCCTGGGACTAGGCAGCAATGAGCAGTTCTTC.

J is TRBJ2-5 and V is TRBV28; tentative D call: TRBD1 (6 bases). The CDR3 spans 13 residues. Trimming shortened V by 7 bases and J by 2 bases, and 11 bases separated the two germline ends. Germline V CDR1 and CDR2: MDHEN, SYDVKM. CDR3 DNA: TGTGCCAGCACAGGGACACTGCAAGAGACCCAGTACTTC. It yields the protein CASTGTLQETQYF.

The rearrangement joins TRBV7-3 to TRBJ2-5, with 10 bases that match TRBD2. The V segment lost 6 bases and the J segment 5 bases; nucleotides outside the gene matches: 6. There are 14 residues in the CDR3. CDR1 is SGHTA, CDR2 FQGTGA, per germline. CDR3 loop: CASSIAGGIETQYF. CDR3 DNA sequence: TGTGCCAGCAGTATAGCGGGGGGCATCGAGACCCAGTACTTC.

The rearrangement uses TRBV4-3 and TRBJ2-7; tentatively, D is TRBD2 (6 bases). Germline values: CDR1 LGHNA, CDR2 YSLEER. Trimming left V 0 bases short and J 3 bases short, with 9 bases between. This CDR3 has 14 amino acids. The CDR3, as DNA: TGCGCCAGCAGCCAAGACCGGGGGATCTACGAGCAGTACTTC. It yields the protein CASSQDRGIYEQYF.

The chain couples TRBV9 to TRBJ1-4; D not certain. V lost 0 bases and J 2 bases, leaving 5 bases between the germline ends. The germline CDR1 and CDR2 sequences are SGDLS and YYNGEE. The CDR3 totals 14 residues. The CDR3 nucleotides read TGTGCCAGCAGCGTAGCTCAGACTAATGAAAAACTGTTTTTT. Translated, it gives CASSVAQTNEKLFF. The full variable domain, with the rest looked up from reference TRBV9 and TRBJ1-4, is DSGVTQTPKHLITATGQRVTLRCSPRSGDLSVYWYQQSLDQGLQFLIQYYNGEERAKGNILERFSAQQFPDLHSELNLSSLELGDSALYFCASSVAQTNEKLFFGSGTQLSVL.

The chain recombines TRBV7-9 with TRBJ1-5; no definite D call. Germline-derived CDR1 and CDR2 are SEHNR and FQNEAQ (reference sequence). There are 14 residues in the CDR3. Trimming cost V 5 bases and J 0 bases, with 8 bases left between them. CDR3 nucleotides: TGTGCCAGCAGCCCAGTGAATAGCAATCAGCCCCAGCATTTT. This codes for CASSPVNSNQPQHF. Combining the CDR3 with reference TRBV7-9 and TRBJ1-5 gives the whole variable domain DTGVSQNPRHKITKRGQNVTFRCDPISEHNRLYWYRQTLGQGPEFLTYFQNEAQLEKSRLLSDRFSAERPKGSFSTLEIQRTEQGDSAMYLCASSPVNSNQPQHFGDGTRLSIL.

This chain connects TRBV9 to TRBJ2-7; D unresolved. V was clipped by 0 bases and J by 6 bases, with 10 bases between them. Per the germline V gene, CDR1 is SGDLS and CDR2 is YYNGEE. This CDR3 is built from 13 residues. The CDR3 region is CASSVVSGAEQYF. In DNA form, the CDR3 reads TGTGCCAGCAGCGTAGTCTCAGGAGCCGAGCAGTACTTC.

The V gene is TRBV19, the J gene TRBJ2-1; D is undetermined. V was clipped by 3 bases and J by 1 base, with 10 bases between them. The CDR3 is made up of 15 amino acids. Germline V gives CDR1 LNHDA, CDR2 SQIVND (reference sequence). The CDR3 region has the DNA TGTGCCAGTAGTATGGGCGGCCGGTCCTACAATGAGCAGTTCTTC. Protein: CASSMGGRSYNEQFF. The variable domain in full, completed from reference TRBV19 and TRBJ2-1, reads DGGITQSPKYLFRKEGQNVTLSCEQNLNHDAMYWYRQDPGQGLRLIYYSQIVNDFQKGDIAEGYSVSREKKESFPLTVTSAQKNPTAFYLCASSMGGRSYNEQFFGPGTRLTVL.

This sequence joins TRBV6-5 and TRBJ2-5; 8 nucleotides line up with TRBD2. The CDR3 has 15 amino acids. From germline, CDR1 is MNHEY and CDR2 SVGAGI. With V trimmed by 2 bases and J by 2 bases, 4 bases remained unmatched. Here the CDR3 DNA reads TGTGCCAGCAGTTACACCAGCGGGGGTCAAGAGACCCAGTACTTC. It yields the protein CASSYTSGGQETQYF.